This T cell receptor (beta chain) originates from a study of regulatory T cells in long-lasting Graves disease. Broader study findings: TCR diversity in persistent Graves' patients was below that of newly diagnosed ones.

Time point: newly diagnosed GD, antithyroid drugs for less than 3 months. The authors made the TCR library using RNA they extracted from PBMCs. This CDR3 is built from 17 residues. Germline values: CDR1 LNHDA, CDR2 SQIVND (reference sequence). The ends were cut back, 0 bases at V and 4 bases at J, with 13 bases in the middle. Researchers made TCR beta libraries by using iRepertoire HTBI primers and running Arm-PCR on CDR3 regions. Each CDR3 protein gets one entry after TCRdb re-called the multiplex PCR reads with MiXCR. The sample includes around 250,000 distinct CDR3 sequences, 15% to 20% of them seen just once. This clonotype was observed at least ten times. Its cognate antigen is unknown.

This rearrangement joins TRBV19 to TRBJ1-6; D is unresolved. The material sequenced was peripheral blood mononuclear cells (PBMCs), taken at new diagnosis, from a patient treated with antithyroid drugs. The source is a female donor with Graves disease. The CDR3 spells CASSIDRRQEYNSPLHF. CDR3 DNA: TGTGCCAGTAGTATAGATCGCAGGCAGGAGTATAATTCACCCCTCCACTTT.